The clone carrying this T cell receptor beta chain was seen a handful of times. The entry originates in a study of control samples from healthy donors and cancer patients. Generated by immunoSEQ multiplex PCR, the TCRdb table keeps only in-frame clones and is missing some. The sample carries 120,000 or so clones, around 90% recorded once. This clonotype was sampled from a man between 35 and 55 years old in good health. The sequencing sample was made of blood.

The CDR3 sequence: CASSLGPLNGQPQHF. CDR3 sequence (DNA): TGTGCCAGCAGCTTAGGACCGTTAAATGGTCAGCCCCAGCATTTT. This chain joins TRBV7-2 and TRBJ1-5; D call uncertain. Germline loops: CDR1 SGHTA, CDR2 FQGNSA. CDR3 length: 15 amino acids. Trimming pared 1 base from V and 6 bases from J, leaving 13 bases between.